This entry features one TCR beta chain sequence. No cognate antigen has been identified for it. Base qualities are not recorded, but no much larger clone differs from it by a single base. Sorted unstimulated T cells and proliferating T cells recovered from mixed lymphocyte reactions underwent TCRbeta CDR3 sequencing. Fresh whole blood from around eleven HLA-typed healthy donors served as the source for isolating PBMCs. To map where alloreactive clones came from, CD4+ regulatory T cells in the unstimulated state were FACS-sorted. To prepare the library, the immunoSEQ multiplex PCR assay was applied. About 10^5 TCR templates per sample were assayed by the deep sequencing platform. Genomic DNA extracted from sorted T cells was used for TCRbeta CDR3 sequencing. For the original study's pipeline: Clonal analysis of TCRbeta CDR3 data was done in the R programming language. Alloreactive CD4+ and CD8+ clones were defined by comparing unstimulated samples with post-reaction CFSE-low samples. Regulatory or non-regulatory origin of alloreactive CD4+ clones was assigned by matching sequences to the sorted unstimulated Treg and non-Treg repertoires. Drawn from immuneACCESS, this table holds only the in-frame rearrangements with V and J called that TCRdb kept. Clones are partly lost; checked studies trace under half to an unresolved V gene and leave the rest unexplained. The DNA gave D and trimming, while V, J and clone size come from that table. This sample has about 100,000 clones in its table, and 90% to 95% of those were observed once. The ten most abundant clones make up around 0.6% of the sample.

The sample comes from a study of siplizumab effects on memory and regulatory T cells (dated by TCRdb to the late 2010s). Describing the broader study: The effect of the anti-CD2 antibody siplizumab on alloreactive T-cell subsets was examined in allogeneic mixed lymphocyte reactions constructed from human PBMCs. What the research found in general, with its limitations: Whether proliferating Tregs from siplizumab cultures actually had suppressive function was not functionally confirmed. A naive or memory phenotype could not be assigned to roughly 80-97% of proliferating CD4+ or CD8+ clones. Of the alloreactive CD4+ clones that could be mapped, the Treg-derived share averaged around 70% with siplizumab compared with around 25% in control reactions. Sequences below about 10^-5 frequency were poorly captured, so only a minor fraction of alloreactive clones could be mapped to unstimulated subsets. The cumulative frequency of alloreactive sequences traceable to unstimulated CD4+ memory T cells was significantly reduced by siplizumab. Unstimulated naive T cells appeared more diverse than memory T cells, and naive cells seemed to contribute substantially to the alloresponse.

Sample: Tregs sorted from blood. The TCR originated in a human donor in good health.

The CDR3 protein is CASSDRGFFYEQYF. The nucleotide sequence reads as follows: TGTGCCAGCAGTGATAGGGGGTTCTTCTACGAGCAGTACTTC. This sequence uses TRBV2 and TRBJ2-7; possibly the D gene is TRBD1, per 6 matching bases. At the junction V is shortened by 3 bases and J by 3 bases, with 12 bases in between. The CDR3 starts with the cysteine, ends with the phenylalanine, and has 14 residues. CDR3 DNA only is kept here, 42 bases in frame from base 1. From the germline V gene, CDR1 is SNHLY and CDR2 is FYNNEI.